The clone carrying this TCR beta chain was counted only a few times. Its antigen remains unknown. Looked up from germline, CDR1 is DFQATT and CDR2 is SNEGSKA (reference sequence). There are 16 residues in the CDR3. The V end lost 0 bases, the J end lost 2 bases, and 11 bases lay between the germline ends. This sample is part of a study of response to subunit inactivated influenza vaccine. General observations from the study: Each seasonal influenza vaccination recruits few new T cells, the authors suggested.

MiXCR, applied by TCRdb to the RT-PCR reads, yields one record per CDR3 protein. The sample holds 540,000 or so distinct CDR3 sequences, 10% to 15% seen once. Sequencing was performed on PBMCs from blood, taken more than 35 days after vaccination. V and J are TRBV20-1 and TRBJ1-6; no firm D call. The origin of this receptor is a man aged 50 to 59 who received an inactivated influenza vaccine. The DNA for the CDR3 is TGCAGTGCTAGAGATTACGGGGTGACCTATAATTCACCCCTCCACTTT. Its protein product is CSARDYGVTYNSPLHF.